Following are 5 T cell receptor beta chains from one sample sequenced in a study of cytomegalovirus exposure and HLA in healthy donors. The PCR employed 60 Vbeta primers together with 13 Jbeta primers. The table came from immunoSEQ multiplex PCR; TCRdb's copy has only in-frame clones and leaves some out. The table includes nearly 200,000 clones, roughly four fifths detected once. Input material: PBMCs. These receptor sequences come from a boy between 2 and 10 years old in good health and CMV-seronegative.

The chain carries TRBV5-6 and TRBJ1-2; TRBD1 agrees at 8 bases. The CDR3 contains 16 residues. J gave up 5 bases and V 4 bases, and 13 bases lay outside the gene matches. Germline CDR1 is SGHDT and CDR2 is YYEEEE. CDR3 sequence reads: CASSARQGRGSYGYTF. The DNA of the CDR3 is TGTGCCAGCAGCGCCAGACAGGGGCGGGGATCATATGGCTACACCTTC. The variable domain in full, completed from reference TRBV5-6 and TRBJ1-2, reads DAGVTQSPTHLIKTRGQQVTLRCSPKSGHDTVSWYQQALGQGPQFIFQYYEEEERQRGNFPDRFSGHQFPNYSSELNVNALLLGDSALYLCASSARQGRGSYGYTFGSGTRLTVV.

This clone showed up just once. CDR3 nucleotides: TGTGCCAGCAGCCGCCCGGGGTCGGGAGGCTACACCTTC. Its protein is CASSRPGSGGYTF. The rearrangement links TRBV6-5 to TRBJ1-2, with no clear D. CDR1 is MNHEY, CDR2 SVGAGI, per germline. V lost 6 bases, J lost 8 bases, and 16 bases lay in between. The CDR3 spans 13 residues.

V usage is TRBV7-2 and J usage is TRBJ2-7, with TRBD1 matching 12 bases. With 2 bases clipped from V and 2 bases from J, the junction kept 7 bases outside the gene matches. Germline CDR1 and CDR2: SGHTA and FQGNSA. The CDR3 length is 17 residues. The CDR3 DNA sequence: TGTGCCAGCAGCTTACGCCCCGGGACAGGGGGCCCCTACGAGCAGTACTTC. Protein: CASSLRPGTGGPYEQYF.

V and J are TRBV6-6 and TRBJ1-4; the match to TRBD1 covers 7 bases. Germline V gene data show CDR1 as MNHNY and CDR2 as SVGAGI (reference sequence). This CDR3 is built from 14 residues. Trimming at V came to 5 bases and at J to 5 bases, leaving 5 bases not matched to a gene. In DNA form, the CDR3 reads TGTGCCAGCAGTGGGACAGACCTAAATGAAAAACTGTTTTTT. Protein sequence: CASSGTDLNEKLFF.

The gene calls are TRBV5-4 and TRBJ2-7, with a tentative D call TRBD1 (6 bases). V shed 6 bases and J shed 5 bases, with 18 bases lying between them. This CDR3 region has 14 residues. Per germline, CDR1 SGHNT and CDR2 YYREEE (reference sequence). CDR3 sequence (DNA): TGTGCCAGCACTATGAAACAGGGTCCCCACGAGCAGTACTTC. Translated: CASTMKQGPHEQYF.